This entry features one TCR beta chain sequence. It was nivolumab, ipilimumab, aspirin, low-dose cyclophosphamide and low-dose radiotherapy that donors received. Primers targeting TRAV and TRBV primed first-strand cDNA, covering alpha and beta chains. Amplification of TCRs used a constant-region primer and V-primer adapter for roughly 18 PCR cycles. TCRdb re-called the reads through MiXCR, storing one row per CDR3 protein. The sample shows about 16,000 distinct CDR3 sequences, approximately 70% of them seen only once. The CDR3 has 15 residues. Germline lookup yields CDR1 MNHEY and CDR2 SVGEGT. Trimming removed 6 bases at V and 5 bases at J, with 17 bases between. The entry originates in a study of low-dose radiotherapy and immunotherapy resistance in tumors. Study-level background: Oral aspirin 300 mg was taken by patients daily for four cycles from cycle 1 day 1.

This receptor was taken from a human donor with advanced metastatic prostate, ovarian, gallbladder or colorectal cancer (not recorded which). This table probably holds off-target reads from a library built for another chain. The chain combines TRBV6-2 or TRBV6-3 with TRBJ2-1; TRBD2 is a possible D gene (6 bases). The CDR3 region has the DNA TGTGCCAGCAGGCGGGACTTCTCTCCCCACAATGAGCAGTTCTTC. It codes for CASRRDFSPHNEQFF.